Listed here are 8 T cell receptor beta chains from one sample, sequenced in a study of spatial heterogeneity in lung cancer. TCRdb itself ran the 5' RACE reads through MiXCR, one entry per CDR3 protein. The sample has approximately 66,000 distinct CDR3 sequences, under 7.5% seen once; the top ten hold under 15%. Specified time point: sample taken at primary tumor resection. This specimen was PBMCs, taken at surgery. Receptor source: a female donor with early-stage non-small cell lung cancer.

This sequence joins TRBV2 and TRBJ1-5; unclear D gene. CDR1 SNHLY and CDR2 FYNNEI come from the germline V gene. Trimming pared 3 bases from V and 9 bases from J, leaving 9 bases between. There are 12 residues in the CDR3. This CDR3 is CASSDSLGPQHF. CDR3 DNA sequence: TGTGCCAGCAGTGACAGCCTGGGGCCCCAGCATTTT.

This clonotype has more than one count but fewer than ten. V and J are TRBV5-1 and TRBJ2-3; 11 nucleotides match TRBD2. The CDR3 length is 16 residues. J was trimmed by 4 bases and V by 6 bases; bases with no gene match: 10. In germline, CDR1 is SGHRS, CDR2 YFSETQ. CDR3 in DNA: TGCGCCAGCAACACCCTAGCGGGAGGAGAGGCAGATACGCAGTATTTT. Protein sequence: CASNTLAGGEADTQYF.

The CDR3 reads CASTETGGLEQYF. The CDR3 DNA follows: TGTGCCAGCACCGAAACGGGGGGTCTCGAGCAGTACTTC. V is TRBV6-5 and J is TRBJ2-7; TRBD2 aligns across 7 bases. The CDR3 runs to 13 residues. CDR1 and CDR2 from the germline V gene are MNHEY and SVGAGI. Trimming took 7 bases from V and 6 from J; bases not matched to a gene: 9.

About this clonotype: A much larger clone lies a single base off, so this may be a read error. No conserved phenylalanine or tryptophan is present at the end of the CDR3, so a read error is the likely explanation. The rearrangement joins TRBV20-1 to TRBJ2-3; 7 bases are a match to TRBD2. The CDR3 extends over 14 amino acids. CDR1 is DFQATT and CDR2 is SNEGSKA in the germline V gene (reference sequence). J gave up 5 bases and V 2 bases, and 7 bases lay outside the gene matches. CDR3 in amino acids: CSARLAGEGDTQYL. The CDR3 coding sequence is TGCAGTGCTAGATTGGCGGGGGAGGGAGATACGCAGTATCTT.

This clonotype was picked up many times. J is TRBJ2-7 and V is TRBV18; 7 bases map to TRBD2. Germline CDR1 and CDR2: KGHSH and LQKENI. The CDR3 loop spans 13 amino acids. V trimming: 3 bases; J trimming: 6 bases; junction bases outside the gene matches: 5. CDR3 protein: CASSPWGGSEQYV. CDR3 DNA: TGTGCCAGCTCACCCTGGGGGGGGAGCGAGCAGTACGTC.

This clonotype was seen at least ten times. The chain employs TRBV5-1 and TRBJ2-7; 7 nucleotides line up with TRBD2. Looked up from germline, CDR1 is SGHRS and CDR2 is YFSETQ. J lost 3 bases, V lost 0 bases, and 9 bases had no gene match. The CDR3 spans 16 residues. The CDR3 here is CASSLVGGGDNYEQYF. The CDR3 bases are TGCGCCAGCAGCTTGGTTGGCGGGGGAGATAACTACGAGCAGTACTTC.

This clonotype was counted many times. The rearrangement joins TRBV5-1 to TRBJ1-1, with 9 bases fitting TRBD1. This CDR3 is built from 16 residues. The trim removed 3 bases at V and 3 bases at J, leaving 9 bases unmatched. Looked up from germline, CDR1 is SGHRS and CDR2 is YFSETQ. CDR3 nucleotides: TGCGCCAGCAGCTGGTTCTTGACAGGGGGGGACACTGAAGCTTTCTTT. It yields the protein CASSWFLTGGDTEAFF. The full variable domain, its missing parts supplied by reference TRBV5-1 and TRBJ1-1, is KAGVTQTPRYLIKTRGQQVTLSCSPISGHRSVSWYQQTPGQGLQFLFEYFSETQRNKGNFPGRFSGRQFSNSRSEMNVSTLELGDSALYLCASSWFLTGGDTEAFFGQGTRLTVV.

This clonotype was observed many times. The V gene is TRBV7-2, the J gene TRBJ2-5; D unclear. Looked up from germline, CDR1 is SGHTA and CDR2 is FQGNSA. With 6 bases removed from V and 5 bases from J, the gap between germline ends came to 16 bases. This CDR3 comprises 14 residues. The CDR3 sequence is CASSPRTAAETQYF. The CDR3 DNA sequence: TGTGCCAGCAGTCCCCGGACGGCCGCGGAGACCCAGTACTTC.